This passage covers 24 T cell receptor beta chains from one sample sequenced in a study of human T cells and chemical hapten exposure. Noted time point: pre-sensitization, week 0. The treatment here: therapeutic diphenylcyclopropenone sensitization with weekly scalp DPC. TCRdb itself ran the RACE reads through MiXCR, one entry per CDR3 protein. The sample shows under 70,000 distinct CDR3 sequences, 10% to 12% of them seen only once. Sequencing used whole blood, obtained in connection with sensitization to the hapten diphenylcyclopropenone (DPC). These receptors were taken from a middle-aged woman with alopecia areata. Some clones in this sample may be carry-over from other donors' samples.

The table lists this clonotype with a few counts. The chain is built from TRBV20-1 and TRBJ2-3, with a possible D match to TRBD2 (5 bases). Germline V lookup: CDR1 DFQATT, CDR2 SNEGSKA (reference sequence). The CDR3 length is 15 residues. V was pared by 4 bases and J by 3 bases, with 17 bases between. The CDR3 region is CSATTNRDRTDTQYF. The CDR3 DNA sequence: TGCAGTGCTACTACCAACCGGGATAGGACAGATACGCAGTATTTT.

At least ten counts were recorded for this clonotype. The chain carries TRBV14 and TRBJ1-6; possibly TRBD1 for D (5 bases). The ends were cut back, 3 bases at V and 8 bases at J, with 14 bases in the middle. Germline CDR1 SGHDN, CDR2 FVKESK. This CDR3 has 15 amino acids. DNA of the CDR3: TGTGCCAGCAGCCATCGTGAGACAGACTATTCACCCCTCCACTTT. Residues: CASSHRETDYSPLHF. The full variable domain, completed using reference TRBV14 and TRBJ1-6, is EAGVTQFPSHSVIEKGQTVTLRCDPISGHDNLYWYRRVMGKEIKFLLHFVKESKQDESGMPNNRFLAERTGGTYSTLKVQPAELEDSGVYFCASSHRETDYSPLHFGNGTRLTVT.

In its sample, this clonotype was seen a few times. This chain uses TRBV7-8 with TRBJ2-7, with unresolved D. Germline values: CDR1 SGHVS, CDR2 FQNEAQ. CDR3 length equals 14 residues. Trimming took off 5 bases at V and 0 bases at J, with 11 bases between the two ends. The DNA of the CDR3 is TGTGCCAGCAGCCCCTCAGAGAGCTCCTACGAGCAGTACTTC. This sequence encodes CASSPSESSYEQYF.

This clonotype has at least ten counts. The chain carries TRBV7-9 and TRBJ2-4; TRBD2 aligns across 9 bases. The CDR3 consists of 19 residues. From germline, CDR1 is SEHNR and CDR2 FQNEAQ (reference sequence). The trim removed 6 bases at V and 1 base at J, leaving 16 bases unmatched. CDR3 coding DNA: TGTGCCAGCAGTTCCCGAGGGGGTAGCGGGGGCACCGCCAAAAACATTCAGTACTTC. This encodes CASSSRGGSGGTAKNIQYF.

This clonotype was observed many times. The chain recombines TRBV6-2 or TRBV6-3 with TRBJ1-1; 7 nucleotides line up with TRBD1. The CDR3 is made up of 17 amino acids. CDR1 is MNHEY, CDR2 SVGEGT, per germline. V was pared by 5 bases and J by 1 base, with 13 bases of the junction left unmatched. The CDR3 region is CASSTTGTALANTEAFF. The CDR3 DNA reads TGTGCCAGCAGTACGACCGGGACAGCCCTTGCGAACACTGAAGCTTTCTTT.

The V call is TRBV12-3 or TRBV12-4, the J call TRBJ1-1; D is ambiguous. V was shortened by 6 bases and J by 8 bases, with 10 bases between the two germline ends. This CDR3 spans 11 amino acids. CDR3 protein: CASRLREEAFF. Written as DNA, the CDR3 is TGTGCCAGCAGGCTCAGAGAAGAAGCTTTCTTT.

A remark on this clonotype: The conserved closing phenylalanine or tryptophan is absent in this CDR3, likely reflecting a read error. The gene calls are TRBV30 and TRBJ1-3; no definite D call. The CDR3 is made up of 13 amino acids. V lost 3 bases and J lost 8, with 14 bases in between. From germline, CDR1 is GTSNPN and CDR2 SVGIG (reference sequence). DNA for the CDR3: TGTGCCTGGAGGAAGGTGACCGGGGACACCATATATTCT. Its translation is CAWRKVTGDTIYS.

This clonotype showed up just a few times. The chain couples TRBV4-3 to TRBJ1-1, with D hard to call. Trimming pared 0 bases from V and 1 base from J, leaving 9 bases between. Germline CDR1 and CDR2: LGHNA and YSLEER. The length of the CDR3 is 15 residues. The CDR3 coding sequence is TGCGCCAGCAGCCAAGACTTCCGGCCGAACACTGAAGCTTTCTTT. Translation: CASSQDFRPNTEAFF.

This clonotype was found a few times. The chain joins TRBV6-2 or TRBV6-3 to TRBJ2-2; 10 bases are a match to TRBD2. Germline assignment: CDR1 MNHEY and CDR2 SVGEGT. This CDR3 spans 15 amino acids. Unmatched junction bases numbered 6, after V lost 5 bases and J lost 6 bases. This chain's CDR3 is CASSLAGVFPGELFF. CDR3 nucleotides: TGTGCCAGCAGTCTAGCGGGAGTGTTTCCCGGGGAGCTGTTTTTT.

This clonotype was detected ten times or more. The J gene is TRBJ2-6, the V gene TRBV5-1; 7 bases fit TRBD1. The length of the CDR3 is 15 residues. Germline V gene data show CDR1 as SGHRS and CDR2 as YFSETQ. J lost 4 bases, V lost 4 bases, and 5 bases had no gene match. CDR3 region: CASSLQGLGANVLTF. CDR3 nucleotide sequence: TGCGCCAGCAGCCTACAGGGGCTCGGGGCCAACGTCCTGACTTTC. The full variable domain, completed using reference TRBV5-1 and TRBJ2-6, is KAGVTQTPRYLIKTRGQQVTLSCSPISGHRSVSWYQQTPGQGLQFLFEYFSETQRNKGNFPGRFSGRQFSNSRSEMNVSTLELGDSALYLCASSLQGLGANVLTFGAGSRLTVL.

This clonotype was detected a few times. One end of the junction fails to match germline, which may point to a read error. The gene calls are TRBV6-1 and TRBJ2-7; no clear D gene. Per germline, CDR1 MNHNS and CDR2 SASEGT. This CDR3 is 13 amino acids long. CDR3 sequence (DNA): TGTGCCAGCAGTGAAGCGGGCCGGTACGGGCAGTACTTC. This codes for CASSEAGRYGQYF.

The rearrangement uses TRBV7-2 and TRBJ1-2; D call uncertain. The germline V gene encodes CDR1 SGHTA and CDR2 FQGNSA. The CDR3 runs 14 residues. The V end lost 1 base, the J end lost 7 bases, and 13 bases lay between the germline ends. The CDR3 reads CASSLGPSNGGYTF. The CDR3, as DNA: TGTGCCAGCAGCTTAGGGCCCAGTAACGGTGGCTACACCTTC.

The sample holds a few counts of this clonotype. The gene calls are TRBV18 and TRBJ2-5; no clear D gene. The ends were cut back, 3 bases at V and 5 bases at J, with 16 bases in the middle. This CDR3 has 15 amino acids. From germline, CDR1 is KGHSH and CDR2 LQKENI. The CDR3 loop reads CASSPNLGSPETQYF. DNA of the CDR3: TGTGCCAGCTCACCCAACTTGGGCAGCCCGGAGACCCAGTACTTC.

This clonotype was detected a few times. This chain connects TRBV5-6 to TRBJ2-7; 7 bases fit TRBD1. CDR3 length equals 15 residues. From germline, CDR1 is SGHDT and CDR2 YYEEEE. V lost 0 bases and J lost 7; bases outside the gene matches: 10. CDR3 sequence: CASSLGTGLPGEQYF. CDR3 in DNA: TGTGCCAGCAGCTTGGGGACAGGCCTCCCGGGAGAGCAGTACTTC. The full variable domain, rest sourced from reference TRBV5-6 and TRBJ2-7, is DAGVTQSPTHLIKTRGQQVTLRCSPKSGHDTVSWYQQALGQGPQFIFQYYEEEERQRGNFPDRFSGHQFPNYSSELNVNALLLGDSALYLCASSLGTGLPGEQYFGPGTRLTVT.

V usage is TRBV10-3 and J usage is TRBJ2-5; D gene uncertain. Trimming cost V 0 bases and J 6 bases, with 8 bases left between them. The CDR3 has 13 amino acids. Germline loops: CDR1 ENHRY, CDR2 SYGVKD. CDR3 sequence: CAISESQPKTQYF. CDR3 sequence (DNA): TGTGCCATCAGTGAGTCCCAACCGAAGACCCAGTACTTC.

The sample holds a few counts of this clonotype. The chain recombines TRBV2 with TRBJ2-3; maybe TRBD1 (6 bases). The CDR3 covers 17 residues. Germline CDR1 is SNHLY and CDR2 is FYNNEI. V was clipped by 4 bases and J by 0 bases, with 17 bases between them. CDR3 residues: CASSAATPGVSTDTQYF. The CDR3 DNA is TGTGCCAGCAGTGCAGCCACTCCAGGGGTGAGCACAGATACGCAGTATTTT.

This clonotype was counted at least ten times. This chain uses TRBV2 with TRBJ1-1; perhaps TRBD1 as D (6 bases). The CDR3 spans 13 residues. Per germline, CDR1 SNHLY and CDR2 FYNNEI. V lost 7 bases and J lost 1, with 10 bases in between. CDR3 protein: CASIQGWNTEAFF. Written as DNA, the CDR3 is TGTGCCAGCATCCAGGGGTGGAACACTGAAGCTTTCTTT.

As regards this clonotype: Being one base from a much bigger clone, this may be a read error. The chain links TRBV12-3 or TRBV12-4 to TRBJ2-7; D uncertain. Trimming pared 6 bases from V and 6 bases from J, leaving 18 bases between. CDR3 size: 14 residues. DNA of the CDR3: TGTGCCAGCAGCCTGGTACCCCACCCTGGCGAGCAGTACTTC. This encodes CASSLVPHPGEQYF.

This clonotype was seen at least ten times. The CDR3 here is CASSQELSATNEKLFF. In DNA, the CDR3 is TGCGCCAGCAGCCAAGAGTTGTCGGCAACTAATGAAAAACTGTTTTTT. The V and J genes are TRBV4-3 and TRBJ1-4; D ambiguous. This CDR3 is 16 amino acids long. In germline, CDR1 is LGHNA, CDR2 YSLEER. Trimming shortened V by 0 bases and J by 0 bases, and 8 bases separated the two germline ends.

In its sample, this clonotype was seen many times. The V gene is TRBV27, the J gene TRBJ2-7; 8 bases agree with TRBD1. CDR3 size: 13 residues. The V gene end was trimmed by 5 bases and the J gene end by 4 bases; junction bases not matched to a gene: 4. Germline CDR1 MNHEY, CDR2 SMNVEV (reference sequence). This CDR3 is CASSKGQVYEQYF. Written as DNA, the CDR3 is TGTGCCAGCAGTAAGGGACAGGTTTACGAGCAGTACTTC.

CDR3 DNA sequence: TGCGCCAGCAGCCAAGCCCACTCTGGGGCCAACGTCCTGACTTTC. It specifies CASSQAHSGANVLTF. The chain joins TRBV4-3 to TRBJ2-6; no firm D call. The V end lost 1 base, the J end lost 0 bases, and 4 bases lay between the germline ends. Germline lookup yields CDR1 LGHNA and CDR2 YSLEER. The CDR3 contains 15 residues.

Ten or more counts support this clonotype. The chain couples TRBV18 to TRBJ1-1; D is ambiguous. The CDR3 consists of 11 residues. Between the trimmed V and J ends, which lost 5 bases and 1 base, there was a span of 2 bases. Germline V gene data show CDR1 as KGHSH and CDR2 as LQKENI. The DNA of the CDR3 is TGTGCCAGCTCAGCGAACACTGAAGCTTTCTTT. The encoded protein is CASSANTEAFF.

The rearrangement uses TRBV11-2 and TRBJ1-2; D is unresolved. Germline values: CDR1 SGHAT, CDR2 FQNNGV. This CDR3 spans 14 amino acids. V lost 2 bases, J lost 2 bases, and 9 bases lay in between. The chain's CDR3 is CASSLFPENYGYTF. The DNA of the CDR3 is TGTGCCAGCAGCTTATTCCCGGAGAACTATGGCTACACCTTC.

In its sample, this clonotype was seen many times. The chain recombines TRBV5-4 with TRBJ2-7, with D tentatively TRBD2 (5 bases). The germline V and J ends were trimmed by 4 bases and 5 bases, with 19 bases remaining between them. The CDR3 covers 15 residues. From germline, CDR1 is SGHNT and CDR2 YYREEE (reference sequence). CDR3 region: CASSPPRGLSNEQYF. The CDR3 DNA reads TGTGCCAGCAGCCCTCCCCGAGGGCTGTCCAACGAGCAGTACTTC.